A single sample gave rise to the 5 T cell receptor beta chains below, sequenced in a study of blood T cells in healthy people across ages. Combining a sample-barcoded 5' primer with a J-beta primer mix, a second PCR ran for roughly 6 to 11 cycles. In TCRdb, the 5' RACE reads were re-called with MiXCR into one record per CDR3 protein. Of 540,000 or so distinct CDR3 sequences listed, around 24% are singletons. The sample was also reused in another study, on T cells of mothers and their children.

Sequencing was performed on blood. These receptors originate from a boy under 18 in good health.

The chain couples TRBV14 to TRBJ2-7; a possible D gene is TRBD2 (5 bases). The CDR3 loop spans 16 amino acids. V dropped 3 bases and J dropped 0 bases, with 15 bases sitting between them. Germline V CDR1 and CDR2: SGHDN, FVKESK. The CDR3 reads CASSHADRGNSYEQYF. The CDR3 coding sequence is TGTGCCAGCAGCCATGCGGACCGGGGAAACTCCTACGAGCAGTACTTC.

Comments on this clonotype: The limits of the CDR3 on the DNA are not certain, so only TCRdb's listed CDR3 is given. V is TRBV3-1 and J is TRBJ2-5. The length of the CDR3 is 13 amino acids, counting both ends. CDR1 is LGHDT, CDR2 YNNKEL, per germline (reference sequence). CDR3 sequence: CASSQFADGTRYF.

This clonotype was observed a handful of times. In DNA, the CDR3 is TGCAGTGCTAGAGTGGATGGCAGGGGGCCCACCGGGGAGCTGTTTTTT. The encoded protein is CSARVDGRGPTGELFF. This chain uses TRBV20-1 with TRBJ2-2; TRBD1 matches 8 bases. The CDR3 has 16 amino acids. Trimming removed 1 base from V and 4 bases from J; junction bases left unmatched: 8. Germline assignment: CDR1 DFQATT and CDR2 SNEGSKA (reference sequence).

This chain connects TRBV7-9 to TRBJ1-2; TRBD1 is a possible D gene (5 bases). The germline gives CDR1 SEHNR, CDR2 FQNEAQ (reference sequence). The CDR3 has 15 amino acids. Trimming took off 2 bases at V and 2 bases at J, with 12 bases between the two ends. The CDR3 loop reads CASSLKGTPNYGYTF. CDR3 DNA: TGTGCCAGCAGCTTAAAGGGGACCCCCAACTATGGCTACACCTTC.

The chain links TRBV30 to TRBJ1-1, with a weak D call TRBD1 (5 bases). Germline assignment: CDR1 GTSNPN and CDR2 SVGIG (reference sequence). The V and J ends lost 5 bases and 1 base respectively, with 5 bases between them. The CDR3 consists of 11 residues. The CDR3 spells CAWGQNTEAFF. CDR3 DNA: TGTGCCTGGGGACAGAACACTGAAGCTTTCTTT.